This TCR beta chain appears in the sequencing data of a study of shared clonotypes between healthy human individuals. Overall study findings and caveats: Generally, estimated richness proved larger in naive subsets than it did in memory subsets.

Profiling relied on immunoSEQ multiplex PCR, and the TCRdb table lists in-frame clones only, not all of them. The sample holds 550,000 to 850,000 clones, 72% seen once. This clone was seen more than once but under ten times. Its antigen is as yet unknown. Sequencing was carried out using memory CD4+ T cells sorted from blood. The subset here: CD45RA-negative fraction. This TCR was recovered from a woman aged 30 to 39 in good health.

The CDR3 reads CASSWSGAIQDGEQFF. For the CDR3, the DNA is TGCGCCAGCAGCTGGTCAGGGGCTATACAGGACGGTGAGCAGTTCTTC. V and J are TRBV5-1 and TRBJ2-1; D perhaps matches TRBD1 (6 bases). CDR1 is SGHRS and CDR2 is YFSETQ in the germline V gene. This CDR3 spans 16 amino acids. Trimming left V 3 bases short and J 9 bases short, with 22 bases between.